This TCR beta chain was identified during a study of blood T cell repertoires in COVID-19. Study context: The samples span acute and convalescent COVID-19 from the United States, Italy and Spain. The cDNA or gDNA used as material had been derived from T cells, B-cell-depleted T cells, or PBMCs.

This clone was detected only a few times. As handled by the study authors: Reference gene primer amplification in the assay estimated nucleated cell counts. Sequencing was performed with immunoSEQ multiplex PCR; in TCRdb, only in-frame clones are kept and a portion is missing. V and J calls and clone size are copied from that table; D and trimming were computed from the DNA. The top ten hold about 4.6% of the sample, which has approximately 280,000 clones, roughly 91% seen once. The germline V and J ends were trimmed by 0 bases and 6 bases, with 6 bases remaining between them. Germline assignment: CDR1 SGHRS and CDR2 YFSETQ. The CDR3 consists of 13 residues.

The material sequenced was peripheral blood. V usage is TRBV5-1 and J usage is TRBJ2-2, with a possible D match to TRBD1 (5 bases). This receptor was taken from a middle-aged man with acute or convalescent COVID-19. CDR3 protein: CASSLEGAGELFF. DNA of the CDR3: TGCGCCAGCAGCTTGGAAGGGGCCGGGGAGCTGTTTTTT.